Listed here are 11 T cell receptor beta chains from one sample, sequenced in a study of blood T cell repertoires in COVID-19. Clones were sequenced by immunoSEQ multiplex PCR, and TCRdb holds only the in-frame ones, with some missing. The data contain 35,000 to 45,000 clones, more than 60% of them singletons. Sequencing was performed on peripheral blood. The receptors derive from a woman in her seventies with acute or convalescent COVID-19.

The gene calls are TRBV27 and TRBJ1-5; no reliable D call. Trimming shortened V by 6 bases and J by 8 bases, and 17 bases separated the two germline ends. The germline V gene has CDR1 MNHEY and CDR2 SMNVEV (reference sequence). This CDR3 has 14 residues. The CDR3 DNA sequence: TGTGCCAGCAGACGGTGGCCTAGCAACGAGCCCCAGCATTTT. Protein product: CASRRWPSNEPQHF.

In this sample, this clone turned up many times. The rearrangement uses TRBV19 and TRBJ2-5, with 7 bases aligning to TRBD1. Germline CDR1 is LNHDA and CDR2 is SQIVND (reference sequence). The CDR3 length is 14 residues. V was clipped by 4 bases and J by 4 bases; unmatched bases: 6. This CDR3 reads CASSSLDRAETQYF. The CDR3 DNA follows: TGTGCCAGTAGTAGCTTAGACAGGGCAGAGACCCAGTACTTC.

This chain links TRBV28 with TRBJ1-4, with D unresolved. CDR1 MDHEN and CDR2 SYDVKM come from the germline V gene. This CDR3 region has 14 residues. Trimming left V 5 bases short and J 8 bases short, with 15 bases between. The CDR3 loop is CASSPPLSYEKLFF. The CDR3 bases are TGTGCCAGCAGTCCCCCTCTTTCCTACGAAAAACTGTTTTTT.

The chain is built from TRBV24-1 and TRBJ1-1, with 8 bases aligning to TRBD1. Germline-derived CDR1 and CDR2 are KGHDR and SFDVKD. After removal of 1 base from V and 4 bases from J, the junction contained 10 bases not matched to a gene. This CDR3 has 17 residues. CDR3 protein: CATSDFGLQGDSTEAFF. The DNA for the CDR3 is TGTGCCACCAGTGATTTCGGTTTACAGGGGGATAGCACTGAAGCTTTCTTT.

This clone was seen once. The chain combines TRBV10-1 with TRBJ2-2; TRBD1 is a possible D gene (5 bases). This CDR3 region has 14 residues. Germline assignment: CDR1 WNHNN and CDR2 SYGVQD (reference sequence). Trimming took off 9 bases at V and 4 bases at J, with 15 bases between the two ends. The CDR3 sequence is CASGAAPGTGELFF. CDR3 coding DNA: TGCGCCAGTGGGGCCGCCCCGGGCACCGGGGAGCTGTTTTTT.

V gene TRBV2 combines with J gene TRBJ2-7; a possible D gene is TRBD1 (5 bases). Germline V CDR1 and CDR2: SNHLY, FYNNEI. V lost 7 bases and J 3 bases, leaving 13 bases between the germline ends. The CDR3 covers 13 residues. CDR3 residues: CASTSGWSYEQYF. The CDR3, as DNA: TGTGCCAGCACCTCAGGGTGGAGCTACGAGCAGTACTTC.

The chain employs TRBV3-1 (or the pseudogene TRBV3-2) and TRBJ2-5, with TRBD2 matching 8 bases. V gave up 3 bases and J gave up 5 bases; unmatched junction bases: 5. Germline V gene data show CDR1 as LGHDT and CDR2 as YNNKEL (reference sequence). The CDR3 is made up of 14 amino acids. The CDR3 coding sequence is TGTGCCAGCAGCCACGTTTCTAGCGGGGAGACCCAGTACTTC. Amino acids: CASSHVSSGETQYF.

The rearrangement joins TRBV7-2 to TRBJ1-1, with 7 bases lining up with TRBD1. The CDR3 has 14 amino acids. Germline values: CDR1 SGHTA, CDR2 FQGNSA. V lost 1 base and J lost 6; bases outside the gene matches: 5. In DNA form, the CDR3 reads TGTGCCAGCAGCTTAGGACAGGGTTTGGCTGAAGCTTTCTTT. It is translated as CASSLGQGLAEAFF.

The V and J genes are TRBV6-1 and TRBJ1-5, with a possible D match to TRBD1 (5 bases). The CDR3 runs 14 residues. CDR1 MNHNS and CDR2 SASEGT come from the germline V gene. Trimming took 2 bases from V and 0 from J, leaving 5 bases between them. CDR3 sequence (DNA): TGTGCCAGCAGTGAACAGGGTAGCAATCAGCCCCAGCATTTT. This translates into CASSEQGSNQPQHF.

The chain couples TRBV7-2 to TRBJ2-2; D possibly corresponds to TRBD2 (5 bases). The germline gives CDR1 SGHTA, CDR2 FQGNSA. V lost 1 base and J 5 bases, leaving 14 bases between the germline ends. The CDR3 sequence is 16 residues long. CDR3 DNA sequence: TGTGCCAGCAGCTTAGGATCCCCGACGGGAACCGGGGAGCTGTTTTTT. It specifies CASSLGSPTGTGELFF.

J is TRBJ1-2 and V is TRBV27; TRBD1 agrees at 7 bases. Germline CDR1 is MNHEY and CDR2 is SMNVEV (reference sequence). Trimming cost V 4 bases and J 5 bases; bases outside gene matches: 4. This CDR3 is 13 amino acids long. CDR3 region: CASSWDRWYGYTF. CDR3 in DNA: TGTGCCAGCAGTTGGGACAGATGGTATGGCTACACCTTC.